A selection of T cell receptor beta chains follows, all from one sample in a study of regulatory T cells in long-lasting Graves disease. MiXCR was run by TCRdb on the multiplex PCR reads, yielding one entry per CDR3 protein. The data contain 450,000 to 600,000 distinct CDR3 sequences, under 20% of them singletons. The sample was also linked to a second study, of T cells in Graves' hyperthyroidism and ophthalmopathy.

Material: peripheral blood mononuclear cells (PBMCs), obtained at new diagnosis, from a patient treated with antithyroid drugs. The receptor set was obtained from a middle-aged man with Graves disease. Both conserved end residues are part of each CDR3. The D gene is left open where the match is weak. Size tells how often a clone was seen (once, few, many) or the class of an expanded clone, and some rows leave it out.

size: few
D: NA
V: TRBV12-3/TRBV12-4
J: TRBJ1-5
CDR3: CASSPRVSNQPQHF
DNA: TGTGCCAGCAGTCCCAGGGTTAGCAATCAGCCCCAGCATTTT

size: few
D: NA
V: TRBV2
J: TRBJ2-2
CDR3: CASSELTFGAGELFF
DNA: TGTGCCAGCAGTGAACTGACATTTGGAGCCGGGGAGCTGTTTTTT

size: many
D: NA
V: TRBV7-6
J: TRBJ2-7
CDR3: CASSLGVGGSGSYEQYF
DNA: TGTGCCAGCAGCTTGGGGGTTGGGGGGAGTGGGTCCTACGAGCAGTACTTC

size: many
D: TRBD1
V: TRBV5-1
J: TRBJ1-4
CDR3: CASSQTRQGANEKLFF
DNA: TGCGCCAGCAGCCAAACAAGACAGGGGGCTAATGAAAAACTGTTTTTT

size: many
D: TRBD1
V: TRBV2
J: TRBJ2-7
CDR3: CASTGQAFATNYEQYF
DNA: TGTGCCAGCACGGGACAGGCGTTCGCGACTAACTACGAGCAGTACTTC

size: NA
D: NA
V: TRBV12-3/TRBV12-4
J: TRBJ1-2
CDR3: CASSFQASYGYTF
DNA: TGTGCCAGCAGTTTCCAAGCCAGCTATGGCTACACCTTC

size: NA
D: NA
V: TRBV20-1
J: TRBJ1-5
CDR3: CSAKMGNQPQHF
DNA: TGCAGTGCTAAAATGGGCAATCAGCCCCAGCATTTT

size: many
D: NA
V: TRBV30
J: TRBJ1-4
CDR3: CAWLPAVGEKKLFF
DNA: TGTGCCTGGCTACCGGCCGTTGGGGAGAAAAAACTGTTTTTT

size: NA
D: TRBD1
V: TRBV19
J: TRBJ2-5
CDR3: CASSSGTGGETQYF
DNA: TGTGCCAGTAGTTCCGGGACAGGAGGGGAGACCCAGTACTTC

size: many
D: TRBD1
V: TRBV3-1
J: TRBJ1-5
CDR3: CASSHGTGGLGANQPQHF
DNA: TGTGCCAGCAGCCACGGGACAGGGGGATTGGGGGCCAATCAGCCCCAGCATTTT

size: NA
D: NA
V: TRBV27
J: TRBJ2-1
CDR3: CASRLRATYNEQFF
DNA: TGTGCCAGCAGGTTGCGGGCAACCTACAATGAGCAGTTCTTC

size: many
D: NA
V: TRBV7-8
J: TRBJ1-1
CDR3: CASSPMDGIMGAFF
DNA: TGTGCCAGCAGCCCTATGGACGGAATTATGGGAGCTTTCTTT

size: many
D: NA
V: TRBV7-9
J: TRBJ2-1
CDR3: CASSLGPTAYNEQFF
DNA: TGTGCCAGCAGCTTAGGTCCGACAGCTTACAATGAGCAGTTCTTC

size: many
D: NA
V: TRBV27
J: TRBJ2-7
CDR3: CASSLSRLRYEQYF
DNA: TGTGCCAGCAGTTTATCACGCCTTCGCTACGAGCAGTACTTC

size: NA
D: NA
V: TRBV7-3
J: TRBJ2-1
CDR3: CASSLLGQNNEQFF
DNA: TGTGCCAGCAGCCTATTAGGACAGAACAATGAGCAGTTCTTC

size: few
D: NA
V: TRBV6-2/TRBV6-3
J: TRBJ1-6
CDR3: CASTLEARNSPLHF
DNA: TGTGCCAGCACCCTAGAGGCGAGGAATTCACCCCTCCACTTT

size: many
D: TRBD2
V: TRBV28
J: TRBJ2-2
CDR3: CASTQLAGNTGELFF
DNA: TGTGCCAGCACCCAGCTAGCGGGAAACACCGGGGAGCTGTTTTTT

size: many
D: TRBD1
V: TRBV3-1
J: TRBJ1-1
CDR3: CASSRDRGDPKTEAFF
DNA: TGTGCCAGCAGCCGGGACAGGGGGGATCCCAAGACTGAAGCTTTCTTT

size: few
D: NA
V: TRBV14
J: TRBJ2-7
CDR3: CASSQPNGHGEQYF
DNA: TGTGCCAGCAGCCAACCAAACGGACACGGCGAGCAGTACTTC

size: NA
D: NA
V: TRBV6-2/TRBV6-3
J: TRBJ1-1
CDR3: CASSYPQGQGNTEAFF
DNA: TGTGCCAGCAGTTATCCCCAGGGGCAGGGTAACACTGAAGCTTTCTTT

size: few
D: NA
V: TRBV6-1
J: TRBJ1-5
CDR3: CASTEGTHGPNQPQHF
DNA: TGTGCCAGCACTGAAGGGACTCATGGACCCAATCAGCCCCAGCATTTT

size: many
D: TRBD2
V: TRBV15
J: TRBJ2-3
CDR3: CATSVRLAGIDTQYF
DNA: TGTGCCACCAGCGTCCGGTTAGCGGGAATAGATACGCAGTATTTT

size: NA
D: NA
V: TRBV4-1
J: TRBJ2-1
CDR3: CASSQGGDNEQFF
DNA: TGCGCCAGCAGCCAGGGTGGGGACAATGAGCAGTTCTTC

size: NA
D: NA
V: TRBV7-3
J: TRBJ1-6
CDR3: CASSLRPLHF
DNA: TGTGCCAGCAGCTTAAGACCCCTCCACTTT

size: NA
D: NA
V: TRBV5-1
J: TRBJ1-3
CDR3: CASSLTGNSGNTIYF
DNA: TGCGCCAGCAGCCTGACAGGAAACTCTGGAAACACCATATATTTT

size: few
D: TRBD1
V: TRBV5-1
J: TRBJ2-1
CDR3: CASSTGQASSSYNEQFF
DNA: TGCGCCAGCAGCACCGGACAGGCGTCGAGCTCCTACAATGAGCAGTTCTTC

size: NA
D: NA
V: TRBV6-1
J: TRBJ2-2
CDR3: CASSPLGGREDGGELFF
DNA: TGTGCCAGCAGCCCTCTCGGGGGCAGGGAGGATGGCGGGGAGCTGTTTTTT

size: NA
D: NA
V: TRBV25-1
J: TRBJ2-6
CDR3: CASSDYYSPTGANVLTF
DNA: TGTGCCAGCAGTGATTATTACAGCCCAACTGGGGCCAACGTCCTGACTTTC

size: NA
D: NA
V: TRBV29-1
J: TRBJ1-1
CDR3: CSVEDRGQRNTEAFF
DNA: TGCAGCGTTGAGGATCGTGGACAGAGGAACACTGAAGCTTTCTTT

size: NA
D: TRBD1
V: TRBV20-1
J: TRBJ2-7
CDR3: CSARDMAGGAYEQYF
DNA: TGCAGTGCTAGAGATATGGCAGGGGGCGCCTACGAGCAGTACTTC

size: many
D: TRBD1
V: TRBV18
J: TRBJ2-1
CDR3: CASSPTGVNNEQFF
DNA: TGTGCCAGCTCACCCACAGGGGTAAACAATGAGCAGTTCTTC

size: many
D: NA
V: TRBV20-1
J: TRBJ2-1
CDR3: CSARVSRGYNEQFF
DNA: TGCAGTGCTAGAGTAAGTAGAGGCTACAATGAGCAGTTCTTC

size: many
D: NA
V: TRBV28
J: TRBJ2-1
CDR3: CASSGGFGRIANEQFF
DNA: TGTGCCAGCAGTGGCGGGTTCGGGAGAATCGCCAATGAGCAGTTCTTC

size: many
D: TRBD1
V: TRBV5-1
J: TRBJ2-5
CDR3: CASSSGTGVAETQYF
DNA: TGCGCCAGCAGCTCCGGGACAGGGGTGGCGGAGACCCAGTACTTC

size: many
D: NA
V: TRBV28
J: TRBJ2-1
CDR3: CASSPWGAYNEQFF
DNA: TGTGCCAGCAGTCCATGGGGGGCCTACAATGAGCAGTTCTTC

size: NA
D: NA
V: TRBV25-1
J: TRBJ2-7
CDR3: CASNGQSVEQYF
DNA: TGTGCCAGCAATGGCCAGTCCGTAGAGCAGTACTTC

size: many
D: NA
V: TRBV27
J: TRBJ2-3
CDR3: CASTRLSTDTQYF
DNA: TGTGCCAGCACCAGACTCAGCACAGATACGCAGTATTTT

size: few
D: NA
V: TRBV5-6
J: TRBJ2-6
CDR3: CASSPGLGSGANVLTF
DNA: TGTGCCAGCAGCCCTGGACTGGGCTCTGGGGCCAACGTCCTGACTTTC

size: NA
D: TRBD2
V: TRBV24-1
J: TRBJ2-5
CDR3: CATSDRAGGPGAQYF
DNA: TGTGCCACCAGTGATAGGGCGGGAGGGCCTGGGGCCCAGTACTTC

size: many
D: NA
V: TRBV3-1
J: TRBJ2-2
CDR3: CASSQAGVAGELFF
DNA: TGTGCCAGCAGCCAAGCGGGGGTTGCCGGGGAGCTGTTTTTT

size: NA
D: NA
V: TRBV19
J: TRBJ1-2
CDR3: CASSIQGRAAYGYTF
DNA: TGTGCCAGTAGTATCCAGGGGCGCGCTGCCTATGGCTACACCTTC

size: NA
D: TRBD2
V: TRBV9
J: TRBJ2-1
CDR3: CASSVELAGVYEQFF
DNA: TGTGCCAGCAGCGTAGAATTAGCGGGAGTCTATGAGCAGTTCTTC

size: few
D: NA
V: TRBV4-1
J: TRBJ2-7
CDR3: CASSQVAGQRTYEQYF
DNA: TGCGCCAGCAGCCAAGTAGCGGGACAGCGCACCTACGAGCAGTACTTC

size: NA
D: TRBD2
V: TRBV7-9
J: TRBJ2-1
CDR3: CASRKGSGRIEQFF
DNA: TGTGCCAGCAGAAAAGGTAGCGGGAGAATTGAGCAGTTCTTC

size: many
D: TRBD2
V: TRBV6-1
J: TRBJ2-1
CDR3: CATYPGLAGGAEFF
DNA: TGTGCCACCTACCCGGGACTAGCGGGAGGGGCCGAGTTCTTC

size: many
D: NA
V: TRBV7-8
J: TRBJ2-3
CDR3: CASSLDGGPQYF
DNA: TGTGCCAGCAGCTTAGACGGGGGCCCGCAGTATTTT

size: few
D: NA
V: TRBV6-1
J: TRBJ2-7
CDR3: CASSEGPGAYEQYF
DNA: TGTGCCAGCAGTGAAGGTCCGGGAGCCTACGAGCAGTACTTC

size: NA
D: TRBD1
V: TRBV30
J: TRBJ1-2
CDR3: CACTYSGGLNYGYTF
DNA: TGTGCCTGTACTTACTCAGGGGGCCTAAACTATGGCTACACCTTC

size: NA
D: NA
V: TRBV7-9
J: TRBJ1-2
CDR3: CASSLDREAGYTF
DNA: TGTGCCAGCAGCTTAGATAGGGAAGCTGGCTACACCTTC

size: many
D: TRBD2
V: TRBV6-9
J: TRBJ2-1
CDR3: CASSYTRTSGIHNEQFF
DNA: TGTGCCAGCAGTTACACCCGGACTAGCGGGATACACAATGAGCAGTTCTTC

size: many
D: NA
V: TRBV6-1
J: TRBJ1-2
CDR3: CASTEDRIYGYTF
DNA: TGTGCCAGCACCGAGGACAGAATCTATGGCTACACCTTC

size: few
D: TRBD1
V: TRBV30
J: TRBJ1-2
CDR3: CAWSGGTSAGGDYGYTF
DNA: TGTGCCTGGAGCGGGGGGACCTCGGCAGGGGGCGACTATGGCTACACCTTC

size: once
D: TRBD1
V: TRBV7-9
J: TRBJ1-1
CDR3: CASRSRTGVKNTEAFF
DNA: TGTGCCAGCAGGTCAAGGACAGGGGTGAAGAACACTGAAGCTTTCTTT